This TCR beta chain emerged from a study of cytomegalovirus exposure and HLA in healthy donors. The study, taken as a whole, reports: The study assumed roughly uniform donor sequencing depth for presence/absence analyses.

CDR1 LNHDA and CDR2 SQIVND come from the germline V gene (reference sequence). This CDR3 contains 15 residues. V lost 5 bases and J lost 5; bases outside the gene matches: 6. The PCR employed 60 Vbeta primers together with 13 Jbeta primers. Profiling relied on immunoSEQ multiplex PCR, and the TCRdb table lists in-frame clones only, not all of them. Here the sample spans about 85,000 clones, nearly 80% being singletons. Worth noting for this clone: Its target is unknown.

This receptor was obtained from a woman aged 50 to 60 in good health and CMV-seropositive. This chain uses TRBV19 with TRBJ2-1, with TRBD2 matching over 10 bases. Material for sequencing was PBMCs. CDR3 bases: TGTGCCAGTAGTTGGACTAGCGGACTGAACAATGAGCAGTTCTTC. Translated, it gives CASSWTSGLNNEQFF.